This TCR beta chain originates from a study of cytomegalovirus exposure and HLA in healthy donors. This clone appeared once. Its antigen is unidentified. General study results and limits: In a later analysis, TCR beta V- and J-gene trimming was associated with a missense DCLRE1C variant. Reports state that TCR beta sequences accurately predicted most subjects' HLA-A and HLA-B alleles.

The PCR used 60 Vbeta and 13 Jbeta primers. This table comes from immunoSEQ multiplex PCR, and its TCRdb copy is limited to in-frame clones, with some not included. Of around 170,000 clones in the sample, 82% are singletons; the top ten hold less than 2%. The CDR3 covers 15 residues. The V segment lost 2 bases and the J segment 9 bases; nucleotides outside the gene matches: 13. Germline CDR1 and CDR2: MDHEN and SYDVKM. The J gene is TRBJ2-7, the V gene TRBV28, with 7 bases aligning to TRBD1. This receptor was obtained from a man between 35 and 55 years old in good health and CMV-seronegative. The sample comprised PBMCs. The CDR3 nucleotides are TGTGCCAGCAGTTTAAAGGGGGCGCAAAAAAACGTGCAGTACTTC. Its translation: CASSLKGAQKNVQYF.